A selection of T cell receptor beta chains follows, all from one sample in a study of blood T cells in healthy people across ages. TCRdb called the 5' RACE reads again in MiXCR, with one record for every CDR3 protein. Of about 1,000,000 distinct CDR3 sequences in the sample, roughly 45% are singletons; the top ten hold over 15%. Sequenced input: blood. These receptors were obtained from a woman aged 60-75 years in good health. Each CDR3 is given without its conserved first and last residue. Each record gives: V gene, CDR3 protein.

>TRBV27
ASSLTPGGAVDTQY
>TRBV20-1
SARSPSGRAWEQF
>TRBV27
ASSFASPRNEQF
>TRBV10-3
AIRIAGEEADTQY
>TRBV20-1
SGPGGRESTDTQY
>TRBV6-1
ASSAHKGTYGYT
>TRBV9
ASSNGQLIQETQY
>TRBV16
ASSQYGQANTEAF
>TRBV6-6
ASTSSGRAGEQY
>TRBV10-3
AISGRERAF
>TRBV7-8
ASSAAGTGFYEQY
>TRBV12-3/TRBV12-4
ASSYRGSVGKLF
>TRBV20-1
SAATSGYEQY
>TRBV25-1
ASLAGVSEQY
>TRBV29-1
SAGTGYEQY
>TRBV6-1
ASSPRRSPGSTNEKLF
>TRBV4-1
ASSQDRGWGTDEQF
>TRBV7-9
ASSSIRGSDEQY
>TRBV20-1
SARGSLAELGTYNEQF
>TRBV6-5
ASSPYVSGSTDTQY
>TRBV20-1
SAAGRTGQETQY
>TRBV9
ASSQTVTGELF
>TRBV20-1
SAGRVGGVETQY
>TRBV27
ASSSTLAWSSYNEQF
>TRBV12-3/TRBV12-4
ASSFQGRYT
>TRBV5-1
ASSFYSGSSYEQY
>TRBV9
ASSVGDWRASIDEQF
>TRBV7-9
ASSPVAQGYNEQY
>TRBV5-6
ASSPTSRQQAIQY
>TRBV28
ASSSPLRTVNTEAF
>TRBV5-6
ASSPTGKNEQF
>TRBV5-1
ASSLVQDSTDTQY
>TRBV28
ASSLNRQGGTGELF
>TRBV3-1
ASSQGRVGGYEQY
>TRBV7-3
ASSQTGNVYNEQF
>TRBV11-1
ASSLARGALPTDTQY
>TRBV9
ASSPSSGGAKNIQY
>TRBV27
ASSLDRAPGELF
>TRBV6-5
ASGGTSGSLEQF
>TRBV20-1
SARVVLNNEQF
>TRBV20-1
SASGEASGYYNEQF
>TRBV20-1
SAEGDYYGYT